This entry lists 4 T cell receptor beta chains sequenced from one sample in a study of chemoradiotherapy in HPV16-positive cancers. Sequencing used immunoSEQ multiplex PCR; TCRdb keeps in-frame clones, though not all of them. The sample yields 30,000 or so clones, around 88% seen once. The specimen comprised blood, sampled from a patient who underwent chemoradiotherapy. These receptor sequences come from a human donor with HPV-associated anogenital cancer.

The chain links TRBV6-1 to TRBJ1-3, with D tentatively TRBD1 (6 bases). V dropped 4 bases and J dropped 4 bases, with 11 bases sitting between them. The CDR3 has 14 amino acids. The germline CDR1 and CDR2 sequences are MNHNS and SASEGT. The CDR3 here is CASSGQVTGNTIYF. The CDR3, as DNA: TGTGCCAGCAGTGGACAGGTTACCGGAAACACCATATATTTT.

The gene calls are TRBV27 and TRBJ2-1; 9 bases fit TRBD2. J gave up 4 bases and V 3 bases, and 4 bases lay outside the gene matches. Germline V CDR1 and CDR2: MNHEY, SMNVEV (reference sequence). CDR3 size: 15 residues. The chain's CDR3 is CASSLVLAGYNEQFF. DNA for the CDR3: TGTGCCAGCAGTTTGGTCCTAGCGGGATACAATGAGCAGTTCTTC.

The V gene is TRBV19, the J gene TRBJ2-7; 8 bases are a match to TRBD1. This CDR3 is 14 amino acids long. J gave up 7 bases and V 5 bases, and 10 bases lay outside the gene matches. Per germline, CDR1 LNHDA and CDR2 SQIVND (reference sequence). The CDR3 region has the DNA TGTGCCAGTAGTCCAAACGACAGGGGCAATGAGCAGTACTTC. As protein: CASSPNDRGNEQYF.

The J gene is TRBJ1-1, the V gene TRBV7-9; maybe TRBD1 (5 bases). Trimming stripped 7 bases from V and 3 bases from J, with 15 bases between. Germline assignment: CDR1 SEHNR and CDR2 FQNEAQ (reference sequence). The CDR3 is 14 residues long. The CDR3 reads CASNTRGIHTEAFF. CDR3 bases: TGTGCCAGCAACACAAGGGGTATCCACACTGAAGCTTTCTTT.